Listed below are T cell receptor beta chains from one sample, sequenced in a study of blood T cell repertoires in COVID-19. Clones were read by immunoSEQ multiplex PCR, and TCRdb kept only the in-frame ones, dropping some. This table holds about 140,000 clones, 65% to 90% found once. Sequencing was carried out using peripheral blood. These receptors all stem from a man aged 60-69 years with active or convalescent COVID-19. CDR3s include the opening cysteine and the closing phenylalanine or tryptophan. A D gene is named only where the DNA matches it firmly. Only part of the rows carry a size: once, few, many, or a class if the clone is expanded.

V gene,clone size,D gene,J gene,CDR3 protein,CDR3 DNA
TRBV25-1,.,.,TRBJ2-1,CASSGGLRRHYNEQFF,TGTGCCAGCAGTGGCGGACTCCGTCGACATTACAATGAGCAGTTCTTC
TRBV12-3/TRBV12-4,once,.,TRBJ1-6,CASSFSGVSLHF,TGTGCCAGCAGCTTCTCAGGGGTTTCCCTCCACTTT
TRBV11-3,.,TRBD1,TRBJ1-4,CASSTGTGNEKLFF,TGTGCCAGCAGCACCGGGACAGGAAATGAAAAACTGTTTTTT
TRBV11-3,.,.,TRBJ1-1,CASSHRGTEAFF,TGTGCCAGCAGCCACCGGGGCACTGAAGCTTTCTTT
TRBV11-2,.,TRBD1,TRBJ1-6,CASSQRQGSSYNSPLHF,TGTGCCAGCAGCCAAAGACAGGGCAGCTCCTATAATTCACCCCTCCACTTT
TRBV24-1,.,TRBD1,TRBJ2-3,CATRTGDTDTQYF,TGTGCCACCCGGACAGGGGATACAGATACGCAGTATTTT
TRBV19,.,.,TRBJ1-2,CASSIKGDYGYTF,TGTGCCAGTAGTATAAAAGGGGACTATGGCTACACCTTC
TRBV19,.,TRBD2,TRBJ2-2,CASSIATGLAAGELFF,TGTGCCAGTAGTATAGCTACGGGACTAGCGGCCGGGGAGCTGTTTTTT
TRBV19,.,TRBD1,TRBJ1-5,CASTSPRDRGRRGQSQPQHF,TGTGCCAGTACCTCTCCCCGGGACAGGGGGCGCAGAGGGCAAAGTCAGCCCCAGCATTTT
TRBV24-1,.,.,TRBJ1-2,CATSDRRNYGYTF,TGTGCCACCAGTGACAGGCGTAACTATGGCTACACCTTC
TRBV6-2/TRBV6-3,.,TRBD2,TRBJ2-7,CASSYSRTSGYEQYF,TGTGCCAGCAGTTACTCTCGGACTAGCGGTTACGAGCAGTACTTC
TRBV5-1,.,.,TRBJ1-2,CASSPSSGGNGYTF,TGCGCCAGCAGCCCCTCTTCGGGGGGAAATGGCTACACCTTC
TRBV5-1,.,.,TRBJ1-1,CASSLSPSGYQAFF,TGCGCCAGCAGCTTGAGTCCCTCAGGGTACCAAGCTTTCTTT
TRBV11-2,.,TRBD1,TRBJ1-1,CASSLVLGQGASSNTEAFF,TGTGCCAGCAGCTTAGTTTTGGGGCAGGGGGCATCATCGAACACTGAAGCTTTCTTT
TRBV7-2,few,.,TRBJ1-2,CASSLRWQRDGYTF,TGTGCCAGTAGCTTACGGTGGCAGCGAGATGGCTACACCTTC
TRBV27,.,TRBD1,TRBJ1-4,CASSNRSRTGAVYTNEKLFF,TGTGCCAGCAGTAATCGTTCCAGGACAGGGGCAGTGTATACTAATGAAAAACTGTTTTTT
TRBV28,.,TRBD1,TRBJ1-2,CASSGGTGLPYGYTF,TGTGCCAGCAGTGGGGGGACAGGCTTACCCTATGGCTACACCTTC
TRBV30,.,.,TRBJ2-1,CAWNEGSGTGYNEQFF,TGTGCCTGGAACGAGGGGTCCGGGACTGGCTACAATGAGCAGTTCTTC
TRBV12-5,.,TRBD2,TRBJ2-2,CASGLGSGGVDTGELFF,TGTGCTAGTGGTTTGGGATCCGGGGGGGTAGACACCGGGGAGCTGTTTTTT
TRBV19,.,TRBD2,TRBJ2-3,CASSGYSGSSTDTQYF,TGTGCCAGTAGTGGATATAGCGGGTCGAGCACAGATACGCAGTATTTT
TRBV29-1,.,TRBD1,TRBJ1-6,CSARGDRANSPLHF,TGCAGCGCCAGGGGGGACAGGGCCAATTCACCCCTCCACTTT
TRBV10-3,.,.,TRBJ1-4,CATRAGAGSDEKLFF,TGTGCCACCCGGGCGGGGGCAGGCTCTGATGAAAAACTGTTTTTT
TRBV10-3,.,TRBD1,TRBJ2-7,CAISVEWGGQGYEQYF,TGTGCCATCAGTGTAGAATGGGGGGGACAGGGCTACGAGCAGTACTTC
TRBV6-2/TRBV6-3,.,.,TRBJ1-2,CASSYSAPFYGYTF,TGTGCCAGCAGTTACTCCGCGCCTTTCTATGGCTACACCTTC